The subject of this entry is one T cell receptor (beta chain). Its antigen is unknown. The repertoire was sequenced with immunoSEQ multiplex PCR; TCRdb's copy has only in-frame clones and lacks some. The sample has about 45,000 clones, about 82% seen once; the top ten hold over 2%. These data are taken from a study of T cell clones after liver transplantation. Across the study: At least one year of complete immunosuppression withdrawal without enzymes over twice normal defined tolerance. Study results and caveats: Small, mixed patient groups and varying post-transplant times limit these conclusions. Compared with third party-reactive sequences, donor-reactive ones declined more, independent of withdrawal success.

CDR3 size: 14 residues. J gave up 5 bases and V 4 bases, and 6 bases lay outside the gene matches. The germline V gene encodes CDR1 SEHNR and CDR2 FQNEAQ (reference sequence). The source is a human patient who received a liver transplant. The graft donor may have given rise to some T cells. Sequencing was performed on CD4+ T cells from blood, taken 24 months after liver transplant. The rearrangement joins TRBV7-9 to TRBJ1-1, with 8 bases aligning to TRBD1. For the CDR3, the DNA is TGTGCCAGCAGCTACGGACAGGGTAGTACTGAAGCTTTCTTT. Translating gives CASSYGQGSTEAFF.